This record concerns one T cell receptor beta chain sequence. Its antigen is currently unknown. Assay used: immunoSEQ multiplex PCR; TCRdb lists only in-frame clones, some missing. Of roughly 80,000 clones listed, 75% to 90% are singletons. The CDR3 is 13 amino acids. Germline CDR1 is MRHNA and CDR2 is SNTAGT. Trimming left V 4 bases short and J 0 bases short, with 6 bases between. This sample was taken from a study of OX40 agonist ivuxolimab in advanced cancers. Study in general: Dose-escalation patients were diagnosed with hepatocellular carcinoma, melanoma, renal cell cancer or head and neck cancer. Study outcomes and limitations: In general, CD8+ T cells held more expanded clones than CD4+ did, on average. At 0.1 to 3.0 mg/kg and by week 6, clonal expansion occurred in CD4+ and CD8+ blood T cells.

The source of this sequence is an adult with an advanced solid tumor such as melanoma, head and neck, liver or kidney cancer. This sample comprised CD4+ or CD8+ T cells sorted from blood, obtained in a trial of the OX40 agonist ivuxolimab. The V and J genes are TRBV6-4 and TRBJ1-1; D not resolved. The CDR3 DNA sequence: TGTGCCAGCAGTGTTAGTGTGAACACTGAAGCTTTCTTT. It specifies CASSVSVNTEAFF.